The 18 T cell receptor beta chains below were found in one sample sequenced in a study of beta chain features in type 1 diabetes. Study observations and caveats: Shorter TCRB CDR3s, moderately but significantly so, were found in Type 1 diabetes patients in all four CD4+ subsets.

These receptors lack a known antigen. Isolated RNA was reverse transcribed in full, so expressed TCRB transcripts were sequenced. Profiling relied on immunoSEQ multiplex PCR, and the TCRdb table lists in-frame clones only, not all of them. Of 300,000 to 400,000 clones listed, approximately 15% are singletons. Sequencing used naive CD4+ T cells from blood. These receptors all come from a young woman with type 1 diabetes.

The genes are TRBV5-1 and TRBJ2-1, with 11 bases identical to TRBD1. Germline loops: CDR1 SGHRS, CDR2 YFSETQ. V shed 5 bases, J shed 9 bases, and the junction held 7 bases outside the gene matches. The length of the CDR3 is 14 residues. CDR3 bases: TGCGCCAGCAGTTCGGGGACAGGGGGGACTGAGCAGTTCTTC. It specifies CASSSGTGGTEQFF.

The chain uses TRBV30 and TRBJ1-3; 8 bases line up with TRBD1. There are 13 residues in the CDR3. J was trimmed by 7 bases and V by 2 bases; bases with no gene match: 4. Germline V lookup: CDR1 GTSNPN, CDR2 SVGIG (reference sequence). The chain's CDR3 is CAWSTQGANTIYF. CDR3 coding DNA: TGTGCCTGGAGTACCCAGGGGGCGAACACCATATATTTT.

This clone occurred once. V usage is TRBV7-8 and J usage is TRBJ1-2, with TRBD1 identical over 11 bases. CDR3 size: 12 residues. Per the germline V gene, CDR1 is SGHVS and CDR2 is FQNEAQ. After removal of 8 bases from V and 8 bases from J, the junction contained 4 bases not matched to a gene. The CDR3 protein is CASGQGALGYTF. DNA for the CDR3: TGTGCCAGCGGACAGGGGGCGTTGGGCTACACCTTC.

This clone was detected a few times. The chain uses TRBV5-1 and TRBJ2-3, with 9 bases lining up with TRBD2. This CDR3 has 15 residues. Germline trimming cut 5 bases from V and 2 bases from J; bases unmatched to any gene: 6. Per germline, CDR1 SGHRS and CDR2 YFSETQ. The CDR3 loop is CASSWASGTTDTQYF. Written as DNA, the CDR3 is TGCGCCAGCAGTTGGGCTAGCGGGACCACAGATACGCAGTATTTT.

The gene calls are TRBV5-1 and TRBJ2-7, with 11 nucleotides matching TRBD2. The CDR3 runs to 15 residues. CDR1 SGHRS and CDR2 YFSETQ come from the germline V gene. The V segment lost 2 bases and the J segment 3 bases; nucleotides outside the gene matches: 4. In DNA form, the CDR3 reads TGCGCCAGCAGCTTACTAGCGGGAGTTATCTACGAGCAGTACTTC. This codes for CASSLLAGVIYEQYF.

V usage is TRBV6-6 and J usage is TRBJ1-1; D ambiguous. CDR1 is MNHNY and CDR2 is SVGAGI in the germline V gene (reference sequence). This CDR3 comprises 13 residues. V was clipped by 6 bases and J by 1 base, with 9 bases between them. CDR3 sequence: CASSLEGNTEAFF. The CDR3 nucleotides are TGTGCCAGCAGCCTCGAGGGGAACACTGAAGCTTTCTTT.

This clone turned up a few times. V and J are TRBV28 and TRBJ2-5; D might be TRBD1 (5 bases). The CDR3 has 13 amino acids. Trimming stripped 4 bases from V and 1 base from J, with 7 bases between. Germline-derived CDR1 and CDR2 are MDHEN and SYDVKM. The CDR3 DNA reads as TGTGCCAGCAGTTCAGGGCTCCAAGAGACCCAGTACTTC. As protein: CASSSGLQETQYF. Together with reference TRBV28 and TRBJ2-5, the CDR3 gives the full variable domain: DVKVTQSSRYLVKRTGEKVFLECVQDMDHENMFWYRQDPGLGLRLIYFSYDVKMKEKGDIPEGYSVSREKKERFSLILESASTNQTSMYLCASSSGLQETQYFGPGTRLLVL.

This clone was detected only a few times. V is TRBV5-1 and J is TRBJ2-1, with a tentative D call TRBD1 (5 bases). The V gene's germline CDR1 is SGHRS and CDR2 YFSETQ. Deletions cut 0 bases from V and 6 bases from J, with 7 bases between. This CDR3 contains 13 residues. CDR3 residues: CASSLAGFNEQFF. CDR3 sequence (DNA): TGCGCCAGCAGCTTGGCAGGGTTCAATGAGCAGTTCTTC.

This clone was counted between two and nine times. The chain combines TRBV18 with TRBJ2-1, with 13 nucleotides matching TRBD2. V dropped 6 bases and J dropped 10; count of bases not matched to a gene: 21. Germline V gene lookup returns CDR1 KGHSH and CDR2 LQKENI. This CDR3 is 19 amino acids long. The CDR3 DNA reads as TGTGCCAGCTCCCCGAGACAGGGGGAACTAGCGGGAGGGCCGGGCGAGCAGTTCTTC. Residues: CASSPRQGELAGGPGEQFF.

This clone was picked up a small number of times. V usage is TRBV28 and J usage is TRBJ2-7; TRBD2 aligns across 7 bases. CDR3 length equals 14 residues. The J segment lost 0 bases and the V segment lost 7 bases, leaving 6 bases of the junction unmatched. Germline-derived CDR1 and CDR2 are MDHEN and SYDVKM. CDR3 in amino acids: CASTPGGSSYEQYF. The DNA for the CDR3 is TGTGCCAGCACGCCCGGGGGGAGCTCCTACGAGCAGTACTTC.

This clone was counted between two and nine times. This chain uses TRBV19 with TRBJ2-7; TRBD1 agrees at 7 bases. This CDR3 region has 21 residues. Germline lookup yields CDR1 LNHDA and CDR2 SQIVND (reference sequence). Trimming removed 6 bases from V and 0 bases from J; junction bases left unmatched: 26. The CDR3: CASSIVNRTGVNYNHSYEQYV. CDR3 in DNA: TGTGCCAGTAGCATCGTAAATAGGACAGGTGTCAACTACAACCACTCCTACGAGCAGTACGTC.

V and J are TRBV5-1 and TRBJ2-2, with D maybe TRBD1 (5 bases). CDR1 and CDR2 (germline): SGHRS, YFSETQ. V gave up 7 bases and J gave up 2 bases, with 15 bases separating them. This CDR3 is built from 15 residues. For the CDR3, the DNA is TGCGCCAGCGGAGAGGACACCCGTAACACCGGGGAGCTGTTTTTT. As protein: CASGEDTRNTGELFF.

The V gene is TRBV2, the J gene TRBJ2-7, with TRBD2 matching over 9 bases. Trimming at V came to 2 bases and at J to 2 bases, leaving 4 bases not matched to a gene. Germline loops: CDR1 SNHLY, CDR2 FYNNEI. This CDR3 is 15 amino acids long. In DNA, the CDR3 is TGTGCCAGCAGTGAATGGGGCGGGAGGGCCTACGAGCAGTACTTC. It is translated as CASSEWGGRAYEQYF.

The table lists this clone with a few counts. The chain recombines TRBV6-1 with TRBJ1-4, with 7 positions matching TRBD1. Germline CDR1 reads MNHNS; CDR2 reads SASEGT. Losses at the gene ends were 8 bases for V and 13 bases for J; bases not matched to a gene: 16. This CDR3 contains 14 residues. The CDR3 here is CASSTGTAVSRLFF. For the CDR3, the DNA is TGTGCCAGCTCTACAGGGACAGCCGTATCAAGACTGTTTTTT.

The table lists this clone with a few counts. The chain combines TRBV19 with TRBJ1-1; maybe TRBD1 (5 bases). The CDR3 runs 10 residues. V lost 10 bases and J 6 bases, leaving 9 bases between the germline ends. CDR1 and CDR2 (germline): LNHDA, SQIVND (reference sequence). The CDR3 DNA is TGTGCCACAGGGCTCGCTGAAGCTTTCTTT. This encodes CATGLAEAFF. The entire variable domain, with the rest obtained from reference TRBV19 and TRBJ1-1, is as follows: DGGITQSPKYLFRKEGQNVTLSCEQNLNHDAMYWYRQDPGQGLRLIYYSQIVNDFQKGDIAEGYSVSREKKESFPLTVTSAQKNPTAFYLCATGLAEAFFGQGTRLTVV.

This clone was recorded a few times. The chain has TRBV7-3 and TRBJ2-5; 8 nucleotides match TRBD1. This CDR3 region has 15 residues. Germline CDR1 SGHTA, CDR2 FQGTGA. Losses at the gene ends were 2 bases for V and 5 bases for J; bases not matched to a gene: 7. DNA for the CDR3: TGTGCCAGCAGCTTAGGAGGACAGGGCCGCGAGACCCAGTACTTC. This translates into CASSLGGQGRETQYF. Looking up the rest from reference TRBV7-3 and TRBJ2-5 gives the full variable domain: GAGVSQTPSNKVTEKGKYVELRCDPISGHTALYWYRQSLGQGPEFLIYFQGTGAADDSGLPNDRFFAVRPEGSVSTLKIQRTERGDSAVYLCASSLGGQGRETQYFGPGTRLLVL.

The genes are TRBV6-1 and TRBJ2-7; D might be TRBD2 (6 bases). This CDR3 has 13 amino acids. Trimming pared 5 bases from V and 4 bases from J, leaving 12 bases between. The V gene's germline CDR1 is MNHNS and CDR2 SASEGT. The CDR3 DNA reads as TGTGCCAGCAGTACGGGACTGGGATACGAGCAGTACGTC. It translates to CASSTGLGYEQYV.

A few counts support this clone. This rearrangement joins TRBV10-2 to TRBJ2-7; 7 bases are a match to TRBD1. V trimming: 6 bases; J trimming: 1 base; junction bases outside the gene matches: 9. The V gene's germline CDR1 is WSHSY and CDR2 SAAADI. CDR3 length: 15 amino acids. The CDR3 reads CASRSGKGASYEQYF. The CDR3, as DNA: TGCGCCAGCAGGTCGGGGAAGGGGGCGTCCTACGAGCAGTACTTC.